This passage covers 25 T cell receptor beta chains from one sample sequenced in a study of response to subunit inactivated influenza vaccine. TCRdb re-called the RT-PCR reads with MiXCR, one entry per CDR3 protein. The profile shows more than 700,000 distinct CDR3 sequences, 20% to 25% of them singletons. This material consisted of PBMCs from blood, taken around 5 days after vaccination. These TCRs come from a man in his fifties who received an inactivated influenza vaccine.

The chain recombines TRBV12-3 or TRBV12-4 with TRBJ2-3, with no clear D. The CDR3 is 15 amino acids. V lost 4 bases to trimming and J lost 0 bases, with 11 bases between them. The CDR3 here is CASSSPRESTDTQYF. For the CDR3, the DNA is TGTGCCAGCAGTTCGCCGAGAGAAAGCACAGATACGCAGTATTTT.

This clonotype came up a few times. The chain has TRBV3-1 and TRBJ2-1; the match to TRBD2 covers 9 bases. CDR1 and CDR2 from the germline V gene are LGHDT and YNNKEL (reference sequence). This CDR3 is built from 17 residues. V shed 0 bases, J shed 7 bases, and the junction held 10 bases outside the gene matches. In nucleotides, the CDR3 is TGTGCCAGCAGCCAAGATGGAGTAGCGGGAGTTCGGAATGAGCAGTTCTTC. Translation: CASSQDGVAGVRNEQFF.

In this sample, this clonotype turned up a few times. This sequence joins TRBV20-1 and TRBJ2-2, with 9 nucleotides matching TRBD1. CDR1 is DFQATT and CDR2 is SNEGSKA in the germline V gene (reference sequence). Unmatched junction bases numbered 6, after V lost 5 bases and J lost 2 bases. The CDR3 is made up of 15 amino acids. CDR3 in amino acids: CSARRGQGNTGELFF. In DNA, the CDR3 is TGCAGTGCTCGCCGGGGACAGGGAAACACCGGGGAGCTGTTTTTT.

The CDR3 region is CASRPRSGVRAKNIQYF. CDR3 bases: TGTGCCAGCAGACCCAGATCCGGCGTCAGGGCCAAAAACATTCAGTACTTC. The chain employs TRBV6-2 or TRBV6-3 and TRBJ2-4; D is unresolved. Trimming took 6 bases from V and 1 from J, leaving 19 bases between them. Germline V gives CDR1 MNHEY, CDR2 SVGEGT. CDR3 length: 17 amino acids.

This chain connects TRBV10-3 to TRBJ2-4, with 9 bases fitting TRBD2. CDR1 ENHRY and CDR2 SYGVKD come from the germline V gene. The CDR3 is made up of 16 amino acids. V gave up 0 bases and J gave up 2 bases; unmatched junction bases: 2. CDR3 sequence: CAISESTSGSKNIQYF. CDR3 sequence (DNA): TGTGCCATCAGTGAGTCAACTAGCGGGTCCAAAAACATTCAGTACTTC.

This chain joins TRBV20-1 and TRBJ2-7; the match to TRBD2 covers 14 bases. This CDR3 spans 14 amino acids. Germline CDR1 reads DFQATT; CDR2 reads SNEGSKA (reference sequence). J lost 5 bases, V lost 3 bases, and 3 bases had no gene match. In nucleotides, the CDR3 is TGCAGTGCTAGCGGGACTAGCGGGGGAGACGAGCAGTACTTC. Protein sequence: CSASGTSGGDEQYF.

This clonotype was counted at least ten times. This chain uses TRBV5-5 with TRBJ2-7, with TRBD1 matching over 9 bases. V lost 4 bases to trimming and J lost 5 bases; unmatched junction nucleotides: 13. This CDR3 is built from 16 residues. CDR1 SGHKS and CDR2 YYEKEE come from the germline V gene (reference sequence). The CDR3 DNA follows: TGTGCCAGCAGCCCACGTGGCGGGACAGGGAGCGACGAGCAGTACTTC. Amino acids: CASSPRGGTGSDEQYF.

The chain links TRBV3-1 to TRBJ2-1, with 7 bases that match TRBD2. This CDR3 has 17 amino acids. With 3 bases clipped from V and 3 bases from J, the junction kept 11 bases outside the gene matches. Germline lookup yields CDR1 LGHDT and CDR2 YNNKEL (reference sequence). DNA for the CDR3: TGTGCCAGCAGCCACCTCAGCGGGAAGGTGTTCTACAATGAGCAGTTCTTC. Amino acids: CASSHLSGKVFYNEQFF.

V is TRBV4-3 and J is TRBJ1-6; weak D call: TRBD1 (5 bases). The CDR3 loop spans 17 amino acids. The germline V and J ends were trimmed by 1 base and 7 bases, with 17 bases remaining between them. Per the germline V gene, CDR1 is LGHNA and CDR2 is YSLEER. The CDR3 nucleotides are TGCGCCAGCAGCCAAGGTCGTGAGGGGTTCCAGAATTCACCCCTCCACTTT. It is translated as CASSQGREGFQNSPLHF.

This clonotype was detected only a few times. The J gene is TRBJ2-5, the V gene TRBV4-2; the match to TRBD2 covers 10 bases. V lost 2 bases to trimming and J lost 1 base; unmatched junction nucleotides: 4. The germline gives CDR1 LGHNA, CDR2 YNFKEQ. The CDR3 is 16 residues long. This CDR3 is CASSQSEREGQETQYF. The CDR3 nucleotides are TGTGCCAGCAGCCAATCCGAGCGGGAGGGCCAAGAGACCCAGTACTTC.

The chain has TRBV10-3 and TRBJ2-3, with no clear D. Germline V CDR1 and CDR2: ENHRY, SYGVKD. CDR3 size: 12 residues. Trimming took 4 bases from V and 2 from J, leaving 4 bases between them. CDR3 nucleotides: TGTGCCATCAGTGCGCCCACAGATACGCAGTATTTT. This sequence encodes CAISAPTDTQYF.

The gene calls are TRBV6-2 or TRBV6-3 and TRBJ2-1; possible D gene TRBD1, 7 bases. The germline CDR1 and CDR2 sequences are MNHEY and SVGEGT. The length of the CDR3 is 15 residues. Trimming stripped 10 bases from V and 0 bases from J, with 16 bases between. For the CDR3, the DNA is TGTGCCATCAACGGGGGACAGCACTCCTACAATGAGCAGTTCTTC. It codes for CAINGGQHSYNEQFF.

This clonotype appeared once. The chain combines TRBV6-2 or TRBV6-3 with TRBJ1-6; D unresolved. Looked up from germline, CDR1 is MNHEY and CDR2 is SVGEGT. The CDR3 is 12 amino acids. V lost 2 bases, J lost 10 bases, and 6 bases lay in between. The CDR3 nucleotides read TGTGCCAGCAGTTACAGTACATCACCCCTCCACTTT. This translates into CASSYSTSPLHF.

This clonotype occurred a few times. The chain links TRBV2 to TRBJ1-2, with TRBD1 as a possible D gene (5 bases). The CDR3 has 12 residues. Trimming removed 8 bases from V and 4 bases from J, with 11 bases in between. The germline V gene encodes CDR1 SNHLY and CDR2 FYNNEI. CDR3 nucleotides: TGTGCCAGCCGCGGGGACTTCTATGGCTACACCTTC. Translated: CASRGDFYGYTF.

The rearrangement joins TRBV15 to TRBJ1-4; a possible D gene is TRBD1 (5 bases). The germline CDR1 and CDR2 sequences are LNHNV and YYDKDF (reference sequence). Between the trimmed V and J ends, which lost 1 base and 8 bases, there was a span of 11 bases. CDR3 length: 14 amino acids. This chain's CDR3 is CATSRGDQGEKLFF. The CDR3 DNA reads as TGTGCCACCAGCAGAGGGGACCAGGGAGAAAAACTGTTTTTT.

This chain uses TRBV11-2 with TRBJ2-1; TRBD2 matches 16 bases. Unmatched junction bases numbered 12, after V lost 5 bases and J lost 8 bases. There are 18 residues in the CDR3. The germline CDR1 and CDR2 sequences are SGHAT and FQNNGV. CDR3 in DNA: TGTGCCAGCAGCCTGACCGGGACTAGCGGGAGGGCCTCTTATGAGCAGTTCTTC. As protein: CASSLTGTSGRASYEQFF.

V is TRBV9 and J is TRBJ1-5; a weak D match, TRBD1 (5 bases). The CDR3 has 15 amino acids. Germline CDR1 reads SGDLS; CDR2 reads YYNGEE. V was pared by 3 bases and J by 9 bases, with 19 bases between. The CDR3, as DNA: TGTGCCAGCAGCGCCGACCAGGGACTAACTGGGCCCCAGCATTTT. This sequence encodes CASSADQGLTGPQHF. Full variable domain (outside the CDR3, taken from reference TRBV9 and TRBJ1-5): DSGVTQTPKHLITATGQRVTLRCSPRSGDLSVYWYQQSLDQGLQFLIQYYNGEERAKGNILERFSAQQFPDLHSELNLSSLELGDSALYFCASSADQGLTGPQHFGDGTRLSIL.

This clonotype turned up a few times. The V call is TRBV20-1, the J call TRBJ1-1; unclear D gene. Trimming left V 3 bases short and J 0 bases short, with 14 bases between. Germline V gene lookup returns CDR1 DFQATT and CDR2 SNEGSKA (reference sequence). This CDR3 has 15 amino acids. The CDR3 DNA is TGCAGTGCTAGGCCCTCGACTTCAATGAACACTGAAGCTTTCTTT. This sequence encodes CSARPSTSMNTEAFF.

The chain uses TRBV5-1 and TRBJ2-2; D is tentatively TRBD1 or TRBD2 (7 bases each). This CDR3 is built from 15 residues. CDR1 is SGHRS, CDR2 YFSETQ, per germline. Trimming pared 4 bases from V and 7 bases from J, leaving 17 bases between. The CDR3 here is CASSRQGGENGELFF. The CDR3, as DNA: TGCGCCAGCAGCCGACAGGGAGGGGAAAACGGGGAGCTGTTTTTT.

To note about this clonotype: A clone one base away is much larger, so this may be a read error. The chain recombines TRBV5-6 with TRBJ2-7; TRBD2 matches 7 bases. Germline CDR1 SGHDT, CDR2 YYEEEE. The CDR3 extends over 15 amino acids. V gave up 2 bases and J gave up 1 base; unmatched junction bases: 6. The CDR3 DNA reads as TGTGCCAGCAGCTTTGGGAGTAGCGGGTCCTACGAGCAGTACTTC. It codes for CASSFGSSGSYEQYF.

CDR3 nucleotides: TGTGCCAGCAGCTTATATCCTTTGACGCAGTATTTT. It specifies CASSLYPLTQYF. The gene calls are TRBV7-2 and TRBJ2-3; no clear D. V shed 2 bases and J shed 9 bases, with 9 bases lying between them. The V gene's germline CDR1 is SGHTA and CDR2 FQGNSA. This CDR3 comprises 12 residues.

This chain joins TRBV20-1 and TRBJ2-5, with D possibly matching TRBD2 (5 bases). Trimming stripped 0 bases from V and 7 bases from J, with 21 bases between. The CDR3 is 16 residues long. Germline loops: CDR1 DFQATT, CDR2 SNEGSKA (reference sequence). CDR3 nucleotide sequence: TGCAGTGCTAGAGATCTAGCCGGCCCCGAGGTTAGGACCCAGTACTTC. Its translation: CSARDLAGPEVRTQYF.

The V gene is TRBV12-3 or TRBV12-4, the J gene TRBJ2-5; 10 bases line up with TRBD1. V was clipped by 4 bases and J by 7 bases; unmatched bases: 12. The CDR3 is made up of 16 amino acids. The chain's CDR3 is CASSYRQGAKRGTQYF. In nucleotides, the CDR3 is TGTGCCAGCAGTTACCGACAGGGGGCTAAGAGGGGGACCCAGTACTTC.

The rearrangement uses TRBV5-1 and TRBJ2-1; 9 bases agree with TRBD2. Germline trimming cut 0 bases from V and 6 bases from J; bases unmatched to any gene: 7. From germline, CDR1 is SGHRS and CDR2 YFSETQ. This CDR3 has 16 residues. This CDR3 reads CASSLERGGAINEQFF. The CDR3, as DNA: TGCGCCAGCAGCTTGGAACGCGGGGGGGCGATCAATGAGCAGTTCTTC.

The chain combines TRBV12-3 or TRBV12-4 with TRBJ2-4; D not resolved. V shed 4 bases and J shed 2 bases, with 3 bases lying between them. The CDR3 is 12 amino acids. The CDR3, as DNA: TGTGCCAGCAGTTCCTCCAAAAACATTCAGTACTTC. Amino acids: CASSSSKNIQYF.